This T cell receptor (beta chain) appears in the sequencing data of a study of beta chain features in type 1 diabetes. The investigators reverse transcribed all of the isolated RNA, so they sequenced expressed TCRB transcripts. This table comes from immunoSEQ multiplex PCR, and its TCRdb copy is limited to in-frame clones, with some not included. The sample lists about 620,000 clones, about 16% occurring once. The sample was naive CD4+ T cells from blood. The TCR originated in a man aged 18 to 35 in good health.

In nucleotides, the CDR3 is TGTGCCAGCAGCCCGGGTGGGTACAATCAGCCCCAGCATTTT. Amino acids: CASSPGGYNQPQHF. The genes are TRBV7-3 and TRBJ1-5, with D unresolved. The germline V and J ends were trimmed by 5 bases and 3 bases, with 11 bases remaining between them. The length of the CDR3 is 14 residues. Germline CDR1 reads SGHTA; CDR2 reads FQGTGA.